This T cell receptor (beta chain) emerged from a study of cytomegalovirus exposure and HLA in healthy donors (dated by TCRdb to about 2017). General notes on the study: According to a later analysis, the 120 or so validation repertoires were produced on the same platform as the 666 repertoires of the first cohort. The study was designed to test whether signatures of past pathogen exposure could be identified by cataloging public T cell receptors. A separate validation cohort of more than 100 different subjects was used in addition to the roughly 720-subject first cohort. To predict cytomegalovirus infection status, the study brought together high-throughput TCR immunosequencing, statistical association of individual TCRs with disease status, and machine learning. Paper-wide results and their limitations: In vitro tests confirmed that a few of the cytomegalovirus-associated TCR beta chains recognize cytomegalovirus antigens. In the study, around 160 TCR beta chains were listed as associated with cytomegalovirus. All 110 or so repertoires were used to score co-occurrence in the validation cohort in a later analysis, because that analysis had no HLA typing for the cohort. Of the cluster scores, roughly 95% were above 0 in a later analysis, which found that TCRs clustered in the first cohort also tended to co-occur in the 130 or so validation repertoires. Across donors, most TCR sequences were observed very rarely, whereas some public TCRs were present in many individuals. The classifier was reported to diagnose cytomegalovirus status with high specificity and sensitivity in both the original and validation cohorts. According to the authors, the approach could potentially be generalized to other disease states and immunological phenotypes.

Separate from the roughly 700-subject first cohort, the validation cohort of about 110 subjects was the group to which the donors belonged. Libraries were constructed by the immunoSEQ multiplex PCR assay. Processing in the source paper ran as follows. To diagnose cytomegalovirus status from the catalog of TCR beta chain sequences, a statistical classification framework was built. Drawn from immuneACCESS, this table holds only the in-frame rearrangements with V and J called that TCRdb kept. Clones are partly lost; checked studies trace under half to an unresolved V gene and leave the rest unexplained. From that table come the V and J calls and clone size; the DNA was used to work out D and trimming. The sample profile shows 160,000 or so clones; approximately 90% of them were found once. The ten biggest clones cover 3% of the sample. The CDR3, from cysteine to phenylalanine, totals 16 residues. Only the CDR3 part of the read is kept: 48 bases, read in frame from the first base. From a lookup of the germline V gene, CDR1 and CDR2 are MNHNS and SASEGT. V and J are trimmed by 1 base and 3 bases, and the gene matches miss 4 bases of the junction.

Note on this clone: Its antigen is unknown. No base qualities exist here, and no much larger clone lies one base off it.

This receptor was identified in a man between 18 and 35 years old in good health and CMV-seronegative. The chain joins TRBV6-1 to TRBJ2-3; 10 middle bases align to TRBD2. The sample comprised PBMCs. The DNA sequence is as follows: TGTGCCAGCAGTGAAGGGGTAGCGGGAGGAACAGATACGCAGTATTTT. Translated, it gives CASSEGVAGGTDTQYF.